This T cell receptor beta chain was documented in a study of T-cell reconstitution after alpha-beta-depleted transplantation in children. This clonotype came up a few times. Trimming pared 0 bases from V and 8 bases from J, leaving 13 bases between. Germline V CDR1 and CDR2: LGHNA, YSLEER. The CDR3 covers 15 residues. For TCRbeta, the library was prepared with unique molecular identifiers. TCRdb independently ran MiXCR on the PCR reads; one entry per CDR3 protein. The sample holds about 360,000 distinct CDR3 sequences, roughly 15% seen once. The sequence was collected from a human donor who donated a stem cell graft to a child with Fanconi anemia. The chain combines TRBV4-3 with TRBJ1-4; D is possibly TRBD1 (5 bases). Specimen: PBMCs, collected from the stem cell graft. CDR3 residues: CASSQDLQVLEKLFF. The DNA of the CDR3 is TGCGCCAGCAGCCAAGATCTACAGGTGTTAGAAAAACTGTTTTTT.